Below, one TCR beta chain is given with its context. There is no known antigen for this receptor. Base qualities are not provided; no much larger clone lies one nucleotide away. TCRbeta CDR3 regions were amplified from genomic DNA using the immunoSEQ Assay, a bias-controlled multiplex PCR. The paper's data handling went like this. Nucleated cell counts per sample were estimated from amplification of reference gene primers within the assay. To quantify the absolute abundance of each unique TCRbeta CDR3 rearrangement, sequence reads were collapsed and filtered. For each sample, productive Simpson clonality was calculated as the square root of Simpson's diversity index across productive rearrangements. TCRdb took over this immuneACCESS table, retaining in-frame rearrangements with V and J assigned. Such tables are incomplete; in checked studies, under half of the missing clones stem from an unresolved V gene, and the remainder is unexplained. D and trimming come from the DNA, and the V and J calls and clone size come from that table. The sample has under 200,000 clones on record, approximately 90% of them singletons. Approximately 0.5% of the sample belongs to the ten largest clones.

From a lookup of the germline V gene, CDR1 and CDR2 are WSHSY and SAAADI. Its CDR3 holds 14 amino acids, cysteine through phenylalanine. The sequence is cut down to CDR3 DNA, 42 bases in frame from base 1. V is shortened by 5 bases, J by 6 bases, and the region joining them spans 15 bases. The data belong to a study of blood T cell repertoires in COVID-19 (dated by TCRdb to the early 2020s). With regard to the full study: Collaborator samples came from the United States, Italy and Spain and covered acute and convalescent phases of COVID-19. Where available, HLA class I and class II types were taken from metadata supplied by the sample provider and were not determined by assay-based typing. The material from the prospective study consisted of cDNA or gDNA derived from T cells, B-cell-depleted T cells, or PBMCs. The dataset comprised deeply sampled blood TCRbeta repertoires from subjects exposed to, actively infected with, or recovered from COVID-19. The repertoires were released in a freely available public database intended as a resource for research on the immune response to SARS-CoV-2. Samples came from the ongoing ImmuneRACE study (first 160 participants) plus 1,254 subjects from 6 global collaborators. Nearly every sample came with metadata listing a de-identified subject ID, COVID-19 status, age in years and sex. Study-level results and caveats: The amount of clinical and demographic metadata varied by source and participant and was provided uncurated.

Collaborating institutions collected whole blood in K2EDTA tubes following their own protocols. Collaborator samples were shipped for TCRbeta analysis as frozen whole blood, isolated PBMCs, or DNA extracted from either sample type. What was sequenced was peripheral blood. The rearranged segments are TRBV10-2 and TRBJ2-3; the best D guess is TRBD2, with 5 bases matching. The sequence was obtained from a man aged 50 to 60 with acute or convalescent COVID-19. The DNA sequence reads TGCGCCAGCAGTCACGGCGGAAGGGAGGATACGCAGTATTTT. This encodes CASSHGGREDTQYF.